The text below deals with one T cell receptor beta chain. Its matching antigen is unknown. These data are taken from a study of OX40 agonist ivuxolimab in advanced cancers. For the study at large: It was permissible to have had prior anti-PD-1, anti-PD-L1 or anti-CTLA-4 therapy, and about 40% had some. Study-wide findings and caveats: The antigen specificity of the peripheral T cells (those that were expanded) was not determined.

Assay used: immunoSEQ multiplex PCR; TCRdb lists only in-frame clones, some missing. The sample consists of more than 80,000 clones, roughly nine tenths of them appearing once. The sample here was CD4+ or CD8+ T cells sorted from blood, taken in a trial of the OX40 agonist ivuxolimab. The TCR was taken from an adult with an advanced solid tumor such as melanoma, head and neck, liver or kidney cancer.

The CDR3 loop is CASSPREAGLDTIYF. In DNA, the CDR3 is TGTGCCAGCAGTCCCCGGGAGGCAGGGTTGGACACCATATATTTT. The rearrangement uses TRBV28 and TRBJ1-3, with a tentative D call TRBD1 (5 bases). Germline assignment: CDR1 MDHEN and CDR2 SYDVKM. V shed 5 bases and J shed 8 bases, with 19 bases lying between them. The CDR3 is made up of 15 amino acids.